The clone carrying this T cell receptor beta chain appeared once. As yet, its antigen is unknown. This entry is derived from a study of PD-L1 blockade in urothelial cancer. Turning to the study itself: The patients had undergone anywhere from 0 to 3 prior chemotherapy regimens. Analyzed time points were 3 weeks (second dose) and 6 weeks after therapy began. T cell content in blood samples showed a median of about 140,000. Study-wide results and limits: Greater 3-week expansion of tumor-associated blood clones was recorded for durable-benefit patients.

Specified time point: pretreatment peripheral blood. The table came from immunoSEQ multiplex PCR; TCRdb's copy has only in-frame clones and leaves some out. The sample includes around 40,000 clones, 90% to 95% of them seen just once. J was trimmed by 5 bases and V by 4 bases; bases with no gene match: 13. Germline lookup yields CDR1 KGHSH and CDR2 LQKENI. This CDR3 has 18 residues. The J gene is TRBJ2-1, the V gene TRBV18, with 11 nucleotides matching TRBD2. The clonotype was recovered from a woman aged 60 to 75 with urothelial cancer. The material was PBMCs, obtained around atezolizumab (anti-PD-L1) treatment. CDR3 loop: CASSLQPNGLAGNNEQFF. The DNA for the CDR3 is TGTGCCAGCTCACTCCAGCCGAACGGACTAGCGGGCAACAATGAGCAGTTCTTC.